The source of this TCR beta chain is a study of blood T cell repertoires in COVID-19. Germline loops: CDR1 MDHEN, CDR2 SYDVKM. V trimming: 6 bases; J trimming: 0 bases; junction bases outside the gene matches: 7. The length of the CDR3 is 18 residues. Per the authors' pipeline: Amplifying reference gene primers gave estimates of nucleated cell counts. The assay was immunoSEQ multiplex PCR, and TCRdb's table has in-frame clones only and misses some. From that table come the V and J calls and clone size; the DNA was used to work out D and trimming. Of some 100,000 clones in the sample, around 85% were seen once. Living in roughly 25 US areas, the participants were between roughly 18 and 90 years of age. Resolution of symptoms, clearance, or two negative PCRs was present in recovered Cohort 3 donors.

The sequenced sample was PBMCs or T cells enriched from blood (not recorded which). The chain carries TRBV28 and TRBJ2-1; TRBD2 aligns across 14 bases. The receptor's source is a woman in her 50s who had recovered from COVID-19. CDR3 sequence reads: CASRTPGTSGSSYNEQFF. CDR3 sequence (DNA): TGTGCCAGCAGGACCCCCGGGACTAGCGGGAGCTCCTACAATGAGCAGTTCTTC.